Listed here is a single T cell receptor beta chain. This receptor's antigen is unknown. Base qualities are not at hand, and no much larger clone is one base apart. The CDR3 runs 15 residues from the cysteine to the phenylalanine. Only the CDR3 DNA stays, 45 bases, in frame from base 1. CDR1 GTSNPN and CDR2 SVGIG were looked up in the germline V gene (reference sequence). The V end gives up 8 bases and the J end 4 bases, leaving 14 bases in the junction not matched to a gene. The sample comes from a study of response to subunit inactivated influenza vaccine (dated by TCRdb to between 2018 and 2020). Turning to the overall study: Deep quantitative T cell receptor repertoire profiling was used in the study to track responses to a trivalent subunit inactivated influenza vaccine.

Preparation of the library involved RT-PCR. TCRdb names Illumina HiSeq 2500 as the instrument used. Using fastp at Q25 and MiXCR, TCRdb reprocessed the public reads and kept productive beta chains. Rows are combined by CDR3 protein, so each entry shows the most common genes and DNA. This sample lists fewer than 550,000 distinct CDR3 sequences; around 25% were detected once. The ten largest clones add up to under 2.5% of the sample. Overall study outcomes, separate from this receptor: The authors suggested that each seasonal influenza vaccination may recruit only a limited number of new T cells.

The sequence links TRBV30 to TRBJ1-2, with TRBD1 identical over 9 junction bases. This specimen was CD4+ T cells sorted from PBMCs, taken 4 to 6 days after vaccination. The receptor's source is a man in his fifties who received an inactivated influenza vaccine. Donor details come from another sample of the same person, matched by shared clones. The sequenced DNA: TGTGCCCGTACTCGAACCGGGACAGGGAGCTATGGCTACACCTTC. Its coded protein is CARTRTGTGSYGYTF.